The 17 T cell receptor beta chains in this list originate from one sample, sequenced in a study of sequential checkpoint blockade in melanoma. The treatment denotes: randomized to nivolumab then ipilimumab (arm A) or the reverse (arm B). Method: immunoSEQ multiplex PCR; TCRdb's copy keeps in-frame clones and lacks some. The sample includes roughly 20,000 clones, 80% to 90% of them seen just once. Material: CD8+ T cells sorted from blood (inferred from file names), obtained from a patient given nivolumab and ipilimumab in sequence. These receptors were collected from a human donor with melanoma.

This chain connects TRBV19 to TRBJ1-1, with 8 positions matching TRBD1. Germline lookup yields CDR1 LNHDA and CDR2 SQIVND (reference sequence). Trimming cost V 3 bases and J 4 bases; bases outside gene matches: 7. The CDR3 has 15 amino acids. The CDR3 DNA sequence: TGTGCCAGTAGTATCCAGGGGGCAGGTAGCACTGAAGCTTTCTTT. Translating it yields CASSIQGAGSTEAFF.

CDR3 protein: CASSGTGVRYQETQYF. In DNA, the CDR3 is TGTGCCAGCAGCGGGACAGGGGTCAGGTACCAAGAGACCCAGTACTTC. The chain employs TRBV28 and TRBJ2-5, with 10 nucleotides matching TRBD1. Trimming took 6 bases from V and 0 from J; bases not matched to a gene: 7. Germline CDR1 MDHEN, CDR2 SYDVKM. The CDR3 totals 16 residues. Full variable domain (missing parts from reference TRBV28 and TRBJ2-5): DVKVTQSSRYLVKRTGEKVFLECVQDMDHENMFWYRQDPGLGLRLIYFSYDVKMKEKGDIPEGYSVSREKKERFSLILESASTNQTSMYLCASSGTGVRYQETQYFGPGTRLLVL.

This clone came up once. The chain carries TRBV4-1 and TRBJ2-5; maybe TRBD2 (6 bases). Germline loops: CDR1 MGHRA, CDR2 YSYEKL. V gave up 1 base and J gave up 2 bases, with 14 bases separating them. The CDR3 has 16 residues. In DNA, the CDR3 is TGCGCCAGCAGCCAAGCTATCCAAGGAGGGCAAGAGACCCAGTACTTC. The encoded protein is CASSQAIQGGQETQYF.

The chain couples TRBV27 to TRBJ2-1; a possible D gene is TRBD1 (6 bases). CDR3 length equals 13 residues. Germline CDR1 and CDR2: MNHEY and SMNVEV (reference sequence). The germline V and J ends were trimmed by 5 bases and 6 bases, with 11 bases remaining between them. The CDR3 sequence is CASSLRGFNEQFF. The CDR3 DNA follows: TGTGCCAGCAGTCTAAGGGGGTTCAATGAGCAGTTCTTC.

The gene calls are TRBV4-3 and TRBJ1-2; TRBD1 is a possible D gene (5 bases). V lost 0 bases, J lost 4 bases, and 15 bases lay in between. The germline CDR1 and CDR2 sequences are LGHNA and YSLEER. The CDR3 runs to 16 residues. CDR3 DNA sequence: TGCGCCAGCAGCCAAGATAGGGAGGGGCCGCCCTATGGCTACACCTTC. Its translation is CASSQDREGPPYGYTF.

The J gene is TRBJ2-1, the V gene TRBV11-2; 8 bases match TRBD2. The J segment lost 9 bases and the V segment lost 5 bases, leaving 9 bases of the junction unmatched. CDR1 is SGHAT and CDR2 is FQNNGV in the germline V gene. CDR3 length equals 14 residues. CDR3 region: CASSVPGLVIEQFF. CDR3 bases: TGTGCCAGCAGCGTTCCGGGACTAGTCATTGAGCAGTTCTTC.

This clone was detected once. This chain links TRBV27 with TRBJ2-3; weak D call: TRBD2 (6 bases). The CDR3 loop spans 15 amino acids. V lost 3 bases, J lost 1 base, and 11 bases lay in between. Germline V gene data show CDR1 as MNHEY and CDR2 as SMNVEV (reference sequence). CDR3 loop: CASSLGGLGTDTQYF. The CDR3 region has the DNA TGTGCCAGCAGTTTGGGGGGATTAGGCACAGATACGCAGTATTTT.

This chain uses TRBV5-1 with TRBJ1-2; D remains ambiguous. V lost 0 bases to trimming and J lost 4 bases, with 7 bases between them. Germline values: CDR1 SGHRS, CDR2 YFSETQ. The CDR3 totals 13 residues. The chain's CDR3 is CASSLGLGYGYTF. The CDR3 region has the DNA TGCGCCAGCAGCTTGGGACTCGGCTATGGCTACACCTTC.

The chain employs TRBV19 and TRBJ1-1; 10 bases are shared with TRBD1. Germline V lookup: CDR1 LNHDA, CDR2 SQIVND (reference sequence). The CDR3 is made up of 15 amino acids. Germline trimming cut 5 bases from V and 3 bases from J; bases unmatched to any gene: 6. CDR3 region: CASSRGGTGDTEAFF. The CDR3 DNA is TGTGCCAGTAGTCGAGGAGGGACAGGGGACACTGAAGCTTTCTTT.

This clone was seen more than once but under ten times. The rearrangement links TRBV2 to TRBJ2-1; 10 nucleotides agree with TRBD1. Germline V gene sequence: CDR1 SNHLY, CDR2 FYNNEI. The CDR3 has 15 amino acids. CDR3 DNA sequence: TGTTCCATCAGTGGGACAGGGGAAACGGGAAATGAGCAGTTCTTC. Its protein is CSISGTGETGNEQFF.

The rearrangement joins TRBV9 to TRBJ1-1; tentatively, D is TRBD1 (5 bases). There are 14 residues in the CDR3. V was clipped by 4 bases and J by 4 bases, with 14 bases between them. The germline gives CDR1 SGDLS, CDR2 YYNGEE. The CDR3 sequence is CASSPEAGSTEAFF. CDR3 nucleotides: TGTGCCAGCAGCCCAGAAGCAGGGTCCACTGAAGCTTTCTTT.

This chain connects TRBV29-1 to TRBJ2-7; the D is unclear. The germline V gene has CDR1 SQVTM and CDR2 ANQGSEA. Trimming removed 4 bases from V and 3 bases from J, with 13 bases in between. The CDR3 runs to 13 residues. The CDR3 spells CSVAGGGSYEQYF. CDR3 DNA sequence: TGCAGCGTTGCGGGTGGCGGTAGCTACGAGCAGTACTTC.

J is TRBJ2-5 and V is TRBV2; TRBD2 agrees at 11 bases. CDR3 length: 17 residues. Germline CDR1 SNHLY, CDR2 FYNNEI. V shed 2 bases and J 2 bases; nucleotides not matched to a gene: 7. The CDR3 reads CASSEWLAGGLQETQYF. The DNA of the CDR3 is TGTGCCAGCAGTGAATGGCTAGCGGGGGGCTTGCAAGAGACCCAGTACTTC.

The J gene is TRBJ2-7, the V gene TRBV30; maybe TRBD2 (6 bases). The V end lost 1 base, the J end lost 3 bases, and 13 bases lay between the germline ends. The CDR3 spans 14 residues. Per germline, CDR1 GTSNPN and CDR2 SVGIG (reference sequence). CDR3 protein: CAWSDGGALYEQYF. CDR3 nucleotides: TGTGCCTGGAGTGACGGAGGGGCCCTCTACGAGCAGTACTTC.

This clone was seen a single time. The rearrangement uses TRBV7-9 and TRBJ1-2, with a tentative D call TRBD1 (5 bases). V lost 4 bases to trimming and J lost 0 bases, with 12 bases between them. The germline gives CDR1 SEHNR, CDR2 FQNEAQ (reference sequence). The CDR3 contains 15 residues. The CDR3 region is CASSSRRDSNYGYTF. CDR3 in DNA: TGTGCCAGCAGCTCAAGACGGGACTCTAACTATGGCTACACCTTC.

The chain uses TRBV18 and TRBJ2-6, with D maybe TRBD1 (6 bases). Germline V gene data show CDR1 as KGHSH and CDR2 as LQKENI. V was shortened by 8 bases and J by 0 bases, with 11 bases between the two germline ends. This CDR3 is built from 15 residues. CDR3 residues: CASTLDSSGANVLTF. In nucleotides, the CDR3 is TGTGCCAGCACCCTGGACAGCTCTGGGGCCAACGTCCTGACTTTC.

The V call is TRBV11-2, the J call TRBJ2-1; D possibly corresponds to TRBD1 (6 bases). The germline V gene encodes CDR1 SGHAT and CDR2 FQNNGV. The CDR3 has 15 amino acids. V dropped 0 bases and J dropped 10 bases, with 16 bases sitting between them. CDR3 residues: CASSLDYPYREEQFF. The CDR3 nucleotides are TGTGCCAGCAGCTTAGATTACCCCTACAGGGAAGAGCAGTTCTTC.